This T cell receptor (beta chain) was identified during a study of blood T cell repertoires in COVID-19. For the study at large: The origin of the acute and convalescent COVID-19 samples was the United States, Italy and Spain. Nucleic acid was either cDNA or gDNA, and it came from T cells, B-cell-depleted T cells, or PBMCs.

Source study methods: Quantification of nucleated cells was approximated via reference gene primer amplification. Sequenced by immunoSEQ multiplex PCR; TCRdb stores in-frame clones only, minus some. That table is the source of V, J and clone size, and D and trimming were worked out from the DNA. The data show about 260,000 clones, with 87% seen just once and about 1.6% held by the top ten. V gave up 1 base and J gave up 0 bases, with 13 bases separating them. Germline CDR1 and CDR2: SGHRS and YFSETQ. CDR3 size: 17 residues. The receptor was isolated from a middle-aged woman who had recovered from COVID-19. Source material: peripheral blood. This chain links TRBV5-1 with TRBJ2-2; tentatively, D is TRBD2 (5 bases). CDR3 sequence (DNA): TGCGCCAGCAGCTTGCGGTTCCCGGGGACGAACACCGGGGAGCTGTTTTTT. This sequence encodes CASSLRFPGTNTGELFF.